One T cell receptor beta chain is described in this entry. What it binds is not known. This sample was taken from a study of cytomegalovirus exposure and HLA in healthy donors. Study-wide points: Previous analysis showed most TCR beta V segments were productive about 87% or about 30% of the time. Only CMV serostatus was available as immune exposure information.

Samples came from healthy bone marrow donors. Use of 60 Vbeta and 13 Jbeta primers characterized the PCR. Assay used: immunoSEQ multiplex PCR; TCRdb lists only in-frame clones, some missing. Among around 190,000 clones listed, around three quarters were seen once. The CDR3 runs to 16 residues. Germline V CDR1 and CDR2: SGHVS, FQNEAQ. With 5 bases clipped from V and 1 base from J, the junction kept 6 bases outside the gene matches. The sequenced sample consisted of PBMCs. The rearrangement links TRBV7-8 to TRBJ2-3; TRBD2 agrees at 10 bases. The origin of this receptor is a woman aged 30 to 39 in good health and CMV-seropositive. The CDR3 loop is CASSPRTSGRTDTQYF. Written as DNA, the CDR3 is TGTGCCAGCAGCCCCCGGACTAGCGGCCGCACAGATACGCAGTATTTT.